The 10 T cell receptor beta chains below all came from one sample that was sequenced in a study of graft-versus-host responses after intestinal transplantation. Libraries were prepared by immunoSEQ multiplex PCR; TCRdb keeps only in-frame clonotypes and omits some of them. The data show about 14,000 clones, almost 30% seen once. Source: alloreactive CD4+ T cells from a mixed lymphocyte reaction culture, taken before intestinal transplant. Subset given: CFSE-low proliferating T cells sorted from approximately 6-day pre-transplant mixed lymphocyte reaction (GvH or HvG direction). The receptors come from a human patient who received an intestinal transplant.

The chain is built from TRBV27 and TRBJ2-3, with D unclear. This CDR3 has 14 residues. The V and J ends lost 8 bases and 2 bases respectively, with 14 bases between them. The germline V gene has CDR1 MNHEY and CDR2 SMNVEV (reference sequence). The DNA for the CDR3 is TGTGCCAGCGCTCGTGGCTCCTACACAGATACGCAGTATTTT. It yields the protein CASARGSYTDTQYF.

In its sample, this clone was seen a few times. The J gene is TRBJ2-7, the V gene TRBV4-1; 8 bases match TRBD1. The germline V gene encodes CDR1 MGHRA and CDR2 YSYEKL. The V gene end was trimmed by 6 bases and the J gene end by 0 bases; junction bases not matched to a gene: 4. The CDR3 loop spans 14 amino acids. The CDR3 bases are TGCGCCAGCAGGCGGACAGGGAGCTCCTACGAGCAGTACTTC. Protein: CASRRTGSSYEQYF.

This clone was detected only a few times. The gene calls are TRBV4-2 and TRBJ2-7; 7 nucleotides line up with TRBD1. The germline gives CDR1 LGHNA, CDR2 YNFKEQ. With V trimmed by 3 bases and J by 2 bases, 4 bases remained unmatched. This CDR3 has 14 residues. The CDR3 is CASSQRTGPYEQYF. In DNA, the CDR3 is TGTGCCAGCAGCCAGCGGACAGGTCCCTACGAGCAGTACTTC.

Written as DNA, the CDR3 is TGTGCCAGCAGTTACCGCCGCCGGGACCTTCACAATGAGCAGTTCTTC. This gives the protein CASSYRRRDLHNEQFF. The chain carries TRBV6-5 and TRBJ2-1; either TRBD1 or TRBD2 may supply D (5 bases each). The V end was cut by 2 bases, the J end by 5 bases, with 16 bases between. The CDR3 extends over 16 amino acids. Germline loops: CDR1 MNHEY, CDR2 SVGAGI.

This clone was picked up a small number of times. The chain combines TRBV30 with TRBJ1-1, with 7 positions matching TRBD1. J lost 0 bases, V lost 5 bases, and 12 bases had no gene match. The CDR3 loop spans 16 amino acids. CDR1 and CDR2 from the germline V gene are GTSNPN and SVGIG (reference sequence). The CDR3 region is CAWSGQRVGLNTEAFF. The CDR3 DNA is TGTGCCTGGTCGGGACAGCGGGTCGGTCTGAACACTGAAGCTTTCTTT.

This clone has just a few counts. This sequence joins TRBV7-2 and TRBJ2-3, with TRBD2 matching 16 bases. Germline lookup yields CDR1 SGHTA and CDR2 FQGNSA. V shed 3 bases, J shed 14 bases, and the junction held 11 bases outside the gene matches. The CDR3 sequence is 16 residues long. CDR3 amino acids: CASSLAGTSGRARGYF. In DNA form, the CDR3 reads TGTGCCAGCAGCTTGGCCGGGACTAGCGGGAGGGCTCGGGGGTATTTT.

The rearrangement uses TRBV7-3 and TRBJ1-1; no clear D. V was trimmed by 2 bases and J by 11 bases, leaving 9 bases between them. The CDR3 runs to 11 residues. Germline V lookup: CDR1 SGHTA, CDR2 FQGTGA. CDR3 loop: CASSLAGSAFF. The CDR3 coding sequence is TGTGCCAGCAGCTTAGCGGGATCGGCTTTCTTT.

The sample holds a few counts of this clone. This chain connects TRBV11-1 to TRBJ2-4, with TRBD2 identical over 9 bases. V dropped 3 bases and J dropped 5; count of bases not matched to a gene: 5. This CDR3 has 15 residues. CDR1 and CDR2 (germline): SGHAT, FQDESV (reference sequence). The CDR3, as DNA: TGTGCCAGCAGCTTCTCTAGCGGGACCCAAAACATTCAGTACTTC. Protein product: CASSFSSGTQNIQYF.

There are a few counts of this clone. This rearrangement joins TRBV5-1 to TRBJ2-4, with D hard to call. CDR1 and CDR2 (germline): SGHRS, YFSETQ. Trimming took 4 bases from V and 1 from J, leaving 9 bases between them. CDR3 length: 14 residues. CDR3 in DNA: TGCGCCAGCAGCCCGTCGAGGGCCAAAAACATTCAGTACTTC. This translates into CASSPSRAKNIQYF.

This chain connects TRBV6-5 to TRBJ1-3; TRBD1 matches 9 bases. V trimming: 6 bases; J trimming: 5 bases; junction bases outside the gene matches: 8. Per germline, CDR1 MNHEY and CDR2 SVGAGI. The CDR3 loop spans 15 amino acids. CDR3 sequence: CASSQPGQGRNTIYF. The CDR3 DNA follows: TGTGCCAGCAGCCAACCGGGACAGGGAAGAAACACCATATATTTT.